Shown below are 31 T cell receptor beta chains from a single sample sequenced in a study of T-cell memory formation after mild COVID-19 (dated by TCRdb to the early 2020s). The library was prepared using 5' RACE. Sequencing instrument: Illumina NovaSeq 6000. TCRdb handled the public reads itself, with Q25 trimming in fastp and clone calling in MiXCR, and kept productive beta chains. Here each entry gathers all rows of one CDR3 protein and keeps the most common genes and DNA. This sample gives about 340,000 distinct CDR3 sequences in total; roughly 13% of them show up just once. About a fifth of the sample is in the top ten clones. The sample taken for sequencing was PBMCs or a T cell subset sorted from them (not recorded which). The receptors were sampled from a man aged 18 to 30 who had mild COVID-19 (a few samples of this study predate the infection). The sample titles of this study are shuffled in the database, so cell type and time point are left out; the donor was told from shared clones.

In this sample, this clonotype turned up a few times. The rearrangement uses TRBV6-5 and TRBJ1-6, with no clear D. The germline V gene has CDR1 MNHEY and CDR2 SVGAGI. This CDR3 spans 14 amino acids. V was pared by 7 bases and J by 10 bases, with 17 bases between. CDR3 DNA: TGTGCCAGCACCCTACGCGGGGAGGCATCACCCCTCCACTTT. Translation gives CASTLRGEASPLHF.

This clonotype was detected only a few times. The CDR3 here is CASSHLKGGDTQYF. The CDR3 DNA reads TGCGCCAGCAGCCATCTCAAGGGGGGGGATACGCAGTATTTT. The V gene is TRBV4-1, the J gene TRBJ2-3; a weak D match, TRBD2 (7 bases). CDR3 size: 14 residues. Germline V CDR1 and CDR2: MGHRA, YSYEKL. The ends were cut back, 3 bases at V and 6 bases at J, with 13 bases in the middle.

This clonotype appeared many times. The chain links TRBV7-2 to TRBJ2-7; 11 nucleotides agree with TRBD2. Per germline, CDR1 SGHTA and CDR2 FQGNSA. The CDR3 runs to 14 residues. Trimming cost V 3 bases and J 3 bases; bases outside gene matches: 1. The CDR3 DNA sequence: TGTGCCAGCAGCTTTACTAGCGGGGGCTACGAGCAGTACTTC. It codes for CASSFTSGGYEQYF.

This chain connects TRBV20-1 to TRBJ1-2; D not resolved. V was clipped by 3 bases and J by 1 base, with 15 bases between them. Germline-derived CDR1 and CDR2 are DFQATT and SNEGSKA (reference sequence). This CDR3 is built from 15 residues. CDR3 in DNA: TGCAGTGCTAGCAGTCAGGACTACTTTAACTATGGCTACACCTTC. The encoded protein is CSASSQDYFNYGYTF.

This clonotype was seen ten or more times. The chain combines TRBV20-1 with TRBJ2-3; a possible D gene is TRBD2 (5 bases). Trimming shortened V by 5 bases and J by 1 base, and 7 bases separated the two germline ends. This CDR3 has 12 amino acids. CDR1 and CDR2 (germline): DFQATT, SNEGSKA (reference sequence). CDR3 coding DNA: TGCAGTGCTGACTACGGCACAGATACGCAGTATTTT. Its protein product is CSADYGTDTQYF.

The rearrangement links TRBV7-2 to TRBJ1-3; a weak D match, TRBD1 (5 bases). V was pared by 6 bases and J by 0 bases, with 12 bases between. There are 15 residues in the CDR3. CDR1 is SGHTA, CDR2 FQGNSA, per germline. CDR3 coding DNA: TGTGCCAGCAGGCCCGCAGGGAGCTCTGGAAACACCATATATTTT. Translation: CASRPAGSSGNTIYF. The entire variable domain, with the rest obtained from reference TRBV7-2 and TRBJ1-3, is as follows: GAGVSQSPSNKVTEKGKDVELRCDPISGHTALYWYRQSLGQGLEFLIYFQGNSAPDKSGLPSDRFSAERTGGSVSTLTIQRTQQEDSAVYLCASRPAGSSGNTIYFGEGSWLTVV.

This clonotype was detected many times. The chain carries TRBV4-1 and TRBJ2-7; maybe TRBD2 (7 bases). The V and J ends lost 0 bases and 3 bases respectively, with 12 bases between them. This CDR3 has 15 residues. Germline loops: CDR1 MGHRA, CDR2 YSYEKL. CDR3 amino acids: CASSQEEGGIYEQYV. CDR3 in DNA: TGCGCCAGCAGCCAAGAGGAGGGGGGGATCTACGAGCAGTACGTC.

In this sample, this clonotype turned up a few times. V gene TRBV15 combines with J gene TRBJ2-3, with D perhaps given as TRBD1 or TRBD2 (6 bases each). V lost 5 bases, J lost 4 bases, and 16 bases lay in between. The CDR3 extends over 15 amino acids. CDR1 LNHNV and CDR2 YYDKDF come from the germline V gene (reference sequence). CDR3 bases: TGTGCCACCAGCGGGAGATGGGGGGCCCCAGATACGCAGTATTTT. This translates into CATSGRWGAPDTQYF.

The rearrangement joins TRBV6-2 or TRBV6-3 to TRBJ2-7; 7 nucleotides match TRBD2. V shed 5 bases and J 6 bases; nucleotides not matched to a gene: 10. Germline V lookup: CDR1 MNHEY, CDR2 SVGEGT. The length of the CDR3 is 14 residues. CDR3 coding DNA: TGTGCCAGCAGTCGATCCCCGGGGAGGGGCGAGCAGTACTTC. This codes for CASSRSPGRGEQYF.

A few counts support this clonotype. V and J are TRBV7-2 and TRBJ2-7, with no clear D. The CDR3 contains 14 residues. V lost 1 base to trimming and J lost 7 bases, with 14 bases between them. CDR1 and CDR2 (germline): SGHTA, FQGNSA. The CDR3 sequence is CASSLDTDLYEQYF. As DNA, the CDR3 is TGTGCCAGCAGCTTAGACACGGACCTGTATGAGCAGTACTTC.

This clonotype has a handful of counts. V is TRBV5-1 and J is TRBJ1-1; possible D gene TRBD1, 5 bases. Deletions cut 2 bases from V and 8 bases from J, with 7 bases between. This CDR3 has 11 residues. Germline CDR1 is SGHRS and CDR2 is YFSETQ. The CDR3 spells CASSFRGEAFF. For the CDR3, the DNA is TGCGCCAGCAGCTTTAGGGGAGAAGCTTTCTTT.

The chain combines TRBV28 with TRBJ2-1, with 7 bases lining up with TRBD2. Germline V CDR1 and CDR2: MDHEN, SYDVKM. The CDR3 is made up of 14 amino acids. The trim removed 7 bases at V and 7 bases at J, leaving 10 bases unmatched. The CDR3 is CASTGGAGMNEQFF. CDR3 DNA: TGTGCCAGCACCGGGGGAGCGGGGATGAATGAGCAGTTCTTC.

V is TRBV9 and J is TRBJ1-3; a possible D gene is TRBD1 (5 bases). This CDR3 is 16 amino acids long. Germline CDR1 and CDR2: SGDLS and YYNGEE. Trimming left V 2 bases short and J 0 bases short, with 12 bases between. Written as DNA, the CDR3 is TGTGCCAGCAGCGTTACGGGGACGGGCTCTGGAAACACCATATATTTT. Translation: CASSVTGTGSGNTIYF.

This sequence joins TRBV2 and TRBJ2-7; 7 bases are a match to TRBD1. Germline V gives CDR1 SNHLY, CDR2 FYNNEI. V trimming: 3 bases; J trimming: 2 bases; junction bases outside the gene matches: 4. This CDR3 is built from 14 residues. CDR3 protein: CASSDQGEAYEQYF. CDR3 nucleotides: TGTGCCAGCAGTGATCAGGGGGAAGCCTACGAGCAGTACTTC.

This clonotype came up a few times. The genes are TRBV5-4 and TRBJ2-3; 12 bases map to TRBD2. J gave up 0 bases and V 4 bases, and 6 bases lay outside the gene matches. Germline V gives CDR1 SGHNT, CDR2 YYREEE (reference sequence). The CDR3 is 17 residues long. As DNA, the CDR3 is TGTGCCAGCAGCCCACAACTAGCGGGGGGCAGCACAGATACGCAGTATTTT. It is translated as CASSPQLAGGSTDTQYF.

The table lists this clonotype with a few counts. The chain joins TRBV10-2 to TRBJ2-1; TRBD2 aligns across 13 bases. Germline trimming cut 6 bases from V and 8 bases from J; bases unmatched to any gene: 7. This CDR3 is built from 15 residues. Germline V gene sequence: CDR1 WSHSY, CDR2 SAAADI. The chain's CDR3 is CASRGTSGGAYEQFF. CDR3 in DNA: TGCGCCAGCAGGGGCACTAGCGGGGGGGCATATGAGCAGTTCTTC.

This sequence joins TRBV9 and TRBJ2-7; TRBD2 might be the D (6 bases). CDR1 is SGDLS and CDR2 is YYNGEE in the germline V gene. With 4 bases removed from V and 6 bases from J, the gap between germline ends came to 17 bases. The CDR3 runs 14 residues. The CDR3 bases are TGTGCCAGCAGCCCGGCGGGGACCCCTGGCGAGCAGTACTTC. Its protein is CASSPAGTPGEQYF.

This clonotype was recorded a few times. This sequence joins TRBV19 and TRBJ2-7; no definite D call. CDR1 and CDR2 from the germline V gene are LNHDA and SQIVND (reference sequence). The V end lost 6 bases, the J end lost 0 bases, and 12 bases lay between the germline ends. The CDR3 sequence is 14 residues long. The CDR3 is CASSLGFGSYEQYF. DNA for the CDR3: TGTGCCAGTAGCCTCGGTTTCGGCTCCTACGAGCAGTACTTC.

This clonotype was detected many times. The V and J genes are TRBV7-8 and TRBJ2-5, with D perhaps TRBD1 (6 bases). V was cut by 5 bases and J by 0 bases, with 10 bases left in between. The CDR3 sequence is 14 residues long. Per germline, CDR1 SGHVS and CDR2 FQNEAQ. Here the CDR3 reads CASSGTGYQETQYF. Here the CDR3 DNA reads TGTGCCAGCAGCGGAACAGGGTACCAAGAGACCCAGTACTTC. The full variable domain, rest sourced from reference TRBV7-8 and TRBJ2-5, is GAGVSQSPRYKVAKRGQDVALRCDPISGHVSLFWYQQALGQGPEFLTYFQNEAQLDKSGLPSDRFFAERPEGSVSTLKIQRTQQEDSAVYLCASSGTGYQETQYFGPGTRLLVL.

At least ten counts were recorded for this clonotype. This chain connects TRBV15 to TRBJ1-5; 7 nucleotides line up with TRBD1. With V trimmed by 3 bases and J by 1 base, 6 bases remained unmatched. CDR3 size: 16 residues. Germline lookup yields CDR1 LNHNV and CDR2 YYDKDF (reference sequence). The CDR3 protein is CATSRTGPGSNQPQHF. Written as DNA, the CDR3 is TGTGCCACCAGCAGGACAGGGCCCGGGAGCAATCAGCCCCAGCATTTT.

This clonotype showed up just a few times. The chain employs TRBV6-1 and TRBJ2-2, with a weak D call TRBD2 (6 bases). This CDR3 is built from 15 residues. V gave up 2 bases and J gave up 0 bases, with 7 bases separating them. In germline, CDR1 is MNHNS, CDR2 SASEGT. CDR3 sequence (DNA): TGTGCCAGCAGTGAACGGGAGACGAACACCGGGGAGCTGTTTTTT. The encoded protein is CASSERETNTGELFF.

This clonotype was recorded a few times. The chain's CDR3 is CASSPVGAVGADTQYF. CDR3 bases: TGTGCCAGCAGCCCGGTCGGGGCCGTGGGTGCGGATACGCAGTATTTT. The chain couples TRBV7-9 to TRBJ2-3, with D tentatively TRBD1 or TRBD2 (5 bases each). Germline CDR1 SEHNR, CDR2 FQNEAQ (reference sequence). This CDR3 spans 16 amino acids. V was cut by 5 bases and J by 6 bases, with 21 bases left in between.

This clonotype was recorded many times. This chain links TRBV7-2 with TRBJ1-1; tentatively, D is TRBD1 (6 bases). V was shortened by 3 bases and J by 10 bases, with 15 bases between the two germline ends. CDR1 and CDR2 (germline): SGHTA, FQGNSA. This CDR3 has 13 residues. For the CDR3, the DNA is TGTGCCAGCAGCTTGAGGGGGGCGCAGGTAGCTTTCTTT. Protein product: CASSLRGAQVAFF.

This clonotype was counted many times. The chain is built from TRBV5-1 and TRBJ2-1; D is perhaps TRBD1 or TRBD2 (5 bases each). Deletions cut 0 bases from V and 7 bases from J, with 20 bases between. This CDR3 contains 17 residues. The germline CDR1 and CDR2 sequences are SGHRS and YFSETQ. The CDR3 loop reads CASSLEGRRGPMNEQFF. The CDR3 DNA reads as TGCGCCAGCAGCTTGGAGGGTCGCCGGGGACCAATGAATGAGCAGTTCTTC.

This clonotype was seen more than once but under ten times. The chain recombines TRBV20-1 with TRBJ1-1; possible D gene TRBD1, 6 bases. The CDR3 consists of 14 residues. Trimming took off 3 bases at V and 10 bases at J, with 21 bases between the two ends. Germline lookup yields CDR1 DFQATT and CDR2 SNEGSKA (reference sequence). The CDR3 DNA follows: TGCAGTGCTAGTATGACAGGTGTCATCGGCGGAGCTTTCTTT. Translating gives CSASMTGVIGGAFF.

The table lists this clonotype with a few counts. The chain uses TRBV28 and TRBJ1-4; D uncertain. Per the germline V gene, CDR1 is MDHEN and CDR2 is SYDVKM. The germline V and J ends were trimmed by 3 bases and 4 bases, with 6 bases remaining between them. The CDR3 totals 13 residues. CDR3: CASSFLGNEKLFF. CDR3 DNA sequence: TGTGCCAGCAGTTTTTTGGGTAATGAAAAACTGTTTTTT.

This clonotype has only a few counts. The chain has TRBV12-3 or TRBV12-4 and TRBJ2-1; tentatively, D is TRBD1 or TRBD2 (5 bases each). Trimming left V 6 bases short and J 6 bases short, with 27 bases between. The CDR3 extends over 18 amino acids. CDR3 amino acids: CASRPPGRGASWLNEQFF. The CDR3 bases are TGTGCCAGCAGACCTCCGGGACGAGGGGCTTCATGGCTCAATGAGCAGTTCTTC.

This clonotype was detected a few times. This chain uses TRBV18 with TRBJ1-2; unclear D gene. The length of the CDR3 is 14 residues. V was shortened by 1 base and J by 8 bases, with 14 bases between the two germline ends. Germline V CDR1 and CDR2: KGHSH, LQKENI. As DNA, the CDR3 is TGTGCCAGCTCACCACAAGGACCGTCAGAGGGCTACACCTTC. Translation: CASSPQGPSEGYTF.

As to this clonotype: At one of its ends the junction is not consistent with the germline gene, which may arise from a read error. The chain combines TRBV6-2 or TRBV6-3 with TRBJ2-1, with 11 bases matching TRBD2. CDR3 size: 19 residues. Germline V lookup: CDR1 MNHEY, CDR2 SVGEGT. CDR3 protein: CASSYSPSGGRSSYDEQFF. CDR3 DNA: TGTGCCAGCAGTTACTCGCCTAGCGGGGGGCGTTCCTCCTACGATGAGCAGTTCTTC.

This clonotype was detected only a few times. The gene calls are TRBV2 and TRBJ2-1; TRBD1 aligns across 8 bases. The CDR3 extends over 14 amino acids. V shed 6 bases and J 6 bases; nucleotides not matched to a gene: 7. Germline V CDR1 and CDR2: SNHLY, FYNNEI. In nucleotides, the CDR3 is TGTGCCAGCAGCCTACAGGGGGTGAGCAATGAGCAGTTCTTC. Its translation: CASSLQGVSNEQFF.

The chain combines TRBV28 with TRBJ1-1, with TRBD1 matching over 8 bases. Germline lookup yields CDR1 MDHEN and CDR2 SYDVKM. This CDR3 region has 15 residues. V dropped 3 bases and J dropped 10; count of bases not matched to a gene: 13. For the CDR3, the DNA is TGTGCCAGCAGTTTGCTGGACAGGGTCCCTCTGGGAGCTTTCTTT. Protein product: CASSLLDRVPLGAFF.